This passage covers 18 T cell receptor beta chains from one sample sequenced in a study of response to subunit inactivated influenza vaccine (dated by TCRdb to 2016 to 2019). Library preparation used RT-PCR. Sequencer: Illumina HiSeq 2500. TCRdb ran its own pipeline on the public reads, namely fastp trimming at Q25 and MiXCR clone calling, and kept in-frame beta chains. Every distinct CDR3 protein forms one entry, paired with its most common genes and DNA. The sample data list 800,000 to 1,000,000 distinct CDR3 sequences, and around 20% of these were observed just once. The top ten hold roughly a tenth of the sample. Specimen: PBMCs from blood, collected roughly 5 days after vaccination. Source of these receptors: a man in his fifties who received an inactivated influenza vaccine. Donor details come from another sample of the same person, matched by shared clones.

This clonotype was picked up a small number of times. The chain recombines TRBV12-3 or TRBV12-4 with TRBJ1-4; 7 bases are shared with TRBD1. The CDR3 covers 17 residues. V gave up 8 bases and J gave up 3 bases; unmatched junction bases: 15. In nucleotides, the CDR3 is TGTGCCAGCGGTTCGCAAACAGGGGTTACGGCTAATGAAAAACTGTTTTTT. Protein: CASGSQTGVTANEKLFF.

This chain joins TRBV10-2 and TRBJ1-4, with a possible D match to TRBD1 (6 bases). CDR3 length: 15 residues. Germline V gene data show CDR1 as WSHSY and CDR2 as SAAADI. The V end lost 3 bases, the J end lost 8 bases, and 16 bases lay between the germline ends. The CDR3 loop is CASSDRPGAQEKLFF. The CDR3 DNA sequence: TGCGCCAGCAGTGACCGTCCGGGGGCTCAGGAAAAACTGTTTTTT.

This clonotype was observed a handful of times. The J gene is TRBJ2-3, the V gene TRBV29-1; D gene ambiguous. The CDR3 covers 13 residues. Germline V gene lookup returns CDR1 SQVTM and CDR2 ANQGSEA. V gave up 5 bases and J gave up 1 base, with 10 bases separating them. The CDR3 nucleotides are TGCAGCGTTTCAAGGGCCCGCACAGATACGCAGTATTTT. Amino acids: CSVSRARTDTQYF.

The chain carries TRBV5-1 and TRBJ2-6; D remains unclear. Per the germline V gene, CDR1 is SGHRS and CDR2 is YFSETQ. V gave up 1 base and J gave up 2 bases, with 4 bases separating them. The CDR3 is 14 amino acids. CDR3 in DNA: TGCGCCAGCAGCTTGTGGGCTGGGGCCAACGTCCTGACTTTC. Translation: CASSLWAGANVLTF.

The table lists this clonotype with a few counts. The chain carries TRBV11-2 and TRBJ2-1; D unclear. The CDR3 has 14 residues. Between the trimmed V and J ends, which lost 2 bases and 8 bases, there was a span of 13 bases. Germline values: CDR1 SGHAT, CDR2 FQNNGV. CDR3 sequence (DNA): TGTGCCAGCAGCTTAAACAGAGTATCCGATGAGCAGTTCTTC. Encoded protein: CASSLNRVSDEQFF.

This clonotype was seen a handful of times. The V and J genes are TRBV5-1 and TRBJ2-7; 10 bases are shared with TRBD1. The length of the CDR3 is 15 residues. Germline V gene lookup returns CDR1 SGHRS and CDR2 YFSETQ. V shed 4 bases, J shed 3 bases, and the junction held 7 bases outside the gene matches. CDR3 sequence reads: CASSNPGQGYYEQYF. The DNA for the CDR3 is TGCGCCAGCAGCAACCCGGGACAGGGGTACTACGAGCAGTACTTC.

The chain recombines TRBV6-2 or TRBV6-3 with TRBJ2-3; D possibly corresponds to TRBD2 (6 bases). The CDR3 has 12 amino acids. The germline V and J ends were trimmed by 6 bases and 8 bases, with 12 bases remaining between them. The V gene's germline CDR1 is MNHEY and CDR2 SVGEGT. Here the CDR3 reads CASRDSGVTQYF. The CDR3 DNA sequence: TGTGCCAGCAGAGACTCGGGAGTTACGCAGTATTTT.

Many counts were recorded for this clonotype. The V gene is TRBV12-3 or TRBV12-4, the J gene TRBJ1-1; no clear D. CDR3 length equals 14 residues. The germline V and J ends were trimmed by 3 bases and 1 base, with 9 bases remaining between them. In DNA form, the CDR3 reads TGTGCCAGCAGTTTGTACGGAACGAACACTGAAGCTTTCTTT. The encoded protein is CASSLYGTNTEAFF.

This chain joins TRBV10-3 and TRBJ2-7; D is perhaps TRBD1 (6 bases). CDR1 is ENHRY, CDR2 SYGVKD, per germline. V lost 0 bases and J 4 bases, leaving 7 bases between the germline ends. This CDR3 spans 13 amino acids. CDR3 protein: CAISESRGYEQYF. CDR3 bases: TGTGCCATCAGTGAGTCCAGGGGATACGAGCAGTACTTC.

The CDR3 reads CASSRLAELANTGELFF. The CDR3 DNA sequence: TGTGCCAGCAGTCGACTAGCGGAACTAGCGAACACCGGGGAGCTGTTTTTT. The chain joins TRBV3-1 to TRBJ2-2; 9 bases map to TRBD2. The CDR3 loop spans 17 amino acids. J lost 0 bases, V lost 6 bases, and 8 bases had no gene match. Germline V gene lookup returns CDR1 LGHDT and CDR2 YNNKEL (reference sequence).

CDR3 nucleotides: TGCAGTGCTAGTCCGCAGGCAGATAATTCACCCCTCCACTTT. As protein: CSASPQADNSPLHF. The gene calls are TRBV20-1 and TRBJ1-6, with unresolved D. Per germline, CDR1 DFQATT and CDR2 SNEGSKA (reference sequence). This CDR3 has 14 residues. Trimming stripped 3 bases from V and 5 bases from J, with 11 bases between.

This clonotype came up many times. The chain couples TRBV10-3 to TRBJ2-7; D is ambiguous. Germline V gives CDR1 ENHRY, CDR2 SYGVKD. The V end lost 2 bases, the J end lost 4 bases, and 6 bases lay between the germline ends. This CDR3 has 12 amino acids. DNA for the CDR3: TGTGCCATCAGTGAGCTCCCTTACGAGCAGTACTTC. Protein: CAISELPYEQYF.

This clonotype was observed a few times. The genes are TRBV6-2 or TRBV6-3 and TRBJ2-1; 10 bases are shared with TRBD2. The CDR3 has 16 amino acids. Germline-derived CDR1 and CDR2 are MNHEY and SVGEGT. Unmatched junction bases numbered 5, after V lost 1 base and J lost 5 bases. The CDR3, as DNA: TGTGCCAGCAGTTACTGGTTAGCGGGAGGACACAATGAGCAGTTCTTC. Protein: CASSYWLAGGHNEQFF.

This clonotype showed up just a few times. V and J are TRBV7-2 and TRBJ2-5; D possibly matches TRBD1 or TRBD2 (7 bases each). Germline loops: CDR1 SGHTA, CDR2 FQGNSA. Trimming shortened V by 5 bases and J by 9 bases, and 16 bases separated the two germline ends. The CDR3 extends over 13 amino acids. For the CDR3, the DNA is TGTGCCAGCAGCACCTCAGGGGGGGGCGCCCAGTACTTC. This codes for CASSTSGGGAQYF.

This clonotype came up a few times. V gene TRBV12-3 or TRBV12-4 combines with J gene TRBJ2-7, with D perhaps TRBD1 or TRBD2 (6 bases each). The V end lost 6 bases, the J end lost 0 bases, and 12 bases lay between the germline ends. The CDR3 totals 14 residues. CDR3 in DNA: TGTGCCAGCAGACCCTCGGGGGCCTCCTACGAGCAGTACTTC. Translating gives CASRPSGASYEQYF.

The chain uses TRBV4-1 and TRBJ2-5; unclear D gene. V was cut by 0 bases and J by 7 bases, with 15 bases left in between. The CDR3 spans 15 residues. Germline V gene sequence: CDR1 MGHRA, CDR2 YSYEKL. The CDR3 is CASSQDQGMPGTQYF. CDR3 coding DNA: TGCGCCAGCAGCCAAGATCAAGGGATGCCAGGGACCCAGTACTTC.

This clonotype was seen repeatedly, ten times or more. The CDR3 is CSVELGGYEQYF. The CDR3 DNA follows: TGCAGCGTTGAATTGGGGGGCTACGAGCAGTACTTC. The genes are TRBV29-1 and TRBJ2-7, with D maybe TRBD2 (6 bases). Germline-derived CDR1 and CDR2 are SQVTM and ANQGSEA. CDR3 size: 12 residues. V dropped 2 bases and J dropped 3 bases, with 8 bases sitting between them.

CDR3 region: CSASGRTSATEQFF. CDR3 DNA: TGCAGTGCTAGTGGTCGGACTAGCGCCACTGAGCAGTTCTTC. V gene TRBV20-1 combines with J gene TRBJ2-1; TRBD2 agrees at 9 bases. Germline V CDR1 and CDR2: DFQATT, SNEGSKA (reference sequence). V shed 3 bases and J 9 bases; nucleotides not matched to a gene: 9. CDR3 size: 14 residues.